These 24 T cell receptor beta chains share one sample of origin, sequenced in a study of blood T cell repertoires in COVID-19. Data came from immunoSEQ multiplex PCR; TCRdb stores just in-frame clones and leaves some out. Of about 79,000 clones listed, around nine tenths are singletons. Sequences were obtained from peripheral blood. These receptors came from a man over 45 with active COVID-19.

The V call is TRBV18, the J call TRBJ1-1; possibly TRBD1 for D (5 bases). CDR1 KGHSH and CDR2 LQKENI come from the germline V gene. Trimming stripped 5 bases from V and 0 bases from J, with 7 bases between. The length of the CDR3 is 13 residues. CDR3: CASSDSLNTEAFF. CDR3 nucleotide sequence: TGTGCCAGCTCAGACAGCTTGAACACTGAAGCTTTCTTT.

V is TRBV5-6 and J is TRBJ1-5; D uncertain. Germline CDR1 and CDR2: SGHDT and YYEEEE. The ends were cut back, 4 bases at V and 3 bases at J, with 17 bases in the middle. CDR3 length: 16 amino acids. The DNA of the CDR3 is TGTGCCAGCAGCAAAGTGGGGTGGGGAGACAATCAGCCCCAGCATTTT. Translated: CASSKVGWGDNQPQHF.

This rearrangement joins TRBV5-4 to TRBJ2-5; D is undetermined. The germline CDR1 and CDR2 sequences are SGHNT and YYREEE (reference sequence). Trimming left V 0 bases short and J 5 bases short, with 17 bases between. CDR3 length: 16 residues. CDR3 coding DNA: TGTGCCAGCAGCTTGGGTGCAGGTTCCCTTGGTGAGACCCAGTACTTC. As protein: CASSLGAGSLGETQYF.

The genes are TRBV25-1 and TRBJ2-2; 9 nucleotides match TRBD1. Germline CDR1 reads MGHDK; CDR2 reads SYGVNS. V lost 8 bases to trimming and J lost 3 bases; unmatched junction nucleotides: 4. The length of the CDR3 is 14 residues. The CDR3 DNA is TGTGCCAGCGGAACAGGGGGCCACACCGGGGAGCTGTTTTTT. This gives the protein CASGTGGHTGELFF. The entire variable domain, with the rest obtained from reference TRBV25-1 and TRBJ2-2, is as follows: EADIYQTPRYLVIGTGKKITLECSQTMGHDKMYWYQQDPGMELHLIHYSYGVNSTEKGDLSSESTVSRIRTEHFPLTLESARPSHTSQYLCASGTGGHTGELFFGEGSRLTVL.

The chain links TRBV7-8 to TRBJ2-7, with 7 bases matching TRBD2. With 4 bases clipped from V and 5 bases from J, the junction kept 8 bases outside the gene matches. This CDR3 comprises 14 residues. Germline loops: CDR1 SGHVS, CDR2 FQNEAQ. In DNA form, the CDR3 reads TGTGCCAGCAGCTACGGACTAGGGAGCGACGAGCAGTACTTC. It specifies CASSYGLGSDEQYF.

The chain combines TRBV2 with TRBJ2-3; a weak D match, TRBD1 (6 bases). Germline V gives CDR1 SNHLY, CDR2 FYNNEI. V dropped 3 bases and J dropped 0 bases, with 10 bases sitting between them. The CDR3 contains 15 residues. The CDR3 spells CASSEQGTSTDTQYF. CDR3 nucleotide sequence: TGTGCCAGCAGTGAGCAGGGGACCAGCACAGATACGCAGTATTTT. Variable domain in full (rest from reference TRBV2 and TRBJ2-3): EPEVTQTPSHQVTQMGQEVILRCVPISNHLYFYWYRQILGQKVEFLVSFYNNEISEKSEIFDDQFSVERPDGSNFTLKIRSTKLEDSAMYFCASSEQGTSTDTQYFGPGTRLTVL.

The V call is TRBV9, the J call TRBJ1-2; D is possibly TRBD1 (6 bases). From germline, CDR1 is SGDLS and CDR2 YYNGEE. There are 12 residues in the CDR3. Trimming shortened V by 5 bases and J by 7 bases, and 12 bases separated the two germline ends. CDR3: CASSQGTGGYTF. CDR3 coding DNA: TGTGCCAGCAGTCAGGGGACGGGTGGCTACACCTTC.

The chain links TRBV4-3 to TRBJ1-2; D is unresolved. V lost 1 base and J lost 0, with 12 bases in between. This CDR3 comprises 16 residues. Germline V gene data show CDR1 as LGHNA and CDR2 as YSLEER. The CDR3 bases are TGCGCCAGCAGCCAAGGCTGGGCAGACGCTAACTATGGCTACACCTTC. The encoded protein is CASSQGWADANYGYTF.

The chain employs TRBV24-1 and TRBJ2-3; possibly TRBD1 for D (8 bases). Germline assignment: CDR1 KGHDR and CDR2 SFDVKD. Deletions cut 4 bases from V and 3 bases from J, with 16 bases between. The CDR3 loop spans 16 amino acids. CDR3 in amino acids: CATSDPQGGTTDTQYF. The CDR3, as DNA: TGTGCCACCAGTGACCCACAGGGGGGGACGACAGATACGCAGTATTTT.

The rearrangement links TRBV10-2 to TRBJ1-2; D is possibly TRBD1 (5 bases). Germline CDR1 reads WSHSY; CDR2 reads SAAADI. The CDR3 has 15 residues. V lost 6 bases to trimming and J lost 8 bases, with 22 bases between them. Written as DNA, the CDR3 is TGCGCCAGCAGGGGAGCGGATGGGGGGAAGAACGGCTACACCTTC. It yields the protein CASRGADGGKNGYTF.

Only one count was recorded for this clone. This chain uses TRBV29-1 with TRBJ2-3; unclear D gene. The CDR3 consists of 14 residues. CDR1 and CDR2 (germline): SQVTM, ANQGSEA. Trimming cost V 7 bases and J 2 bases, with 16 bases left between them. CDR3 nucleotide sequence: TGCAGCGCCGACGACTTACGAGCCACAGATACGCAGTATTTT. It encodes CSADDLRATDTQYF.

The chain employs TRBV19 and TRBJ1-2; 7 bases agree with TRBD1. The CDR3 consists of 14 residues. V was clipped by 6 bases and J by 4 bases; unmatched bases: 8. Germline V lookup: CDR1 LNHDA, CDR2 SQIVND (reference sequence). In DNA form, the CDR3 reads TGTGCCAGTAGGGGAATGGGACAGCTCTATGGCTACACCTTC. As protein: CASRGMGQLYGYTF.

This clone occurred a few times. This chain connects TRBV2 to TRBJ1-5, with a weak D call TRBD1 (5 bases). The ends were cut back, 3 bases at V and 6 bases at J, with 12 bases in the middle. Germline loops: CDR1 SNHLY, CDR2 FYNNEI. The CDR3 length is 14 residues. CDR3 coding DNA: TGTGCCAGCAGTGATCCCAGGGAGGGTCAGCCCCAGCATTTT. Protein: CASSDPREGQPQHF.

J is TRBJ2-5 and V is TRBV4-1, with a possible D match to TRBD2 (6 bases). Germline V lookup: CDR1 MGHRA, CDR2 YSYEKL. This CDR3 has 16 amino acids. Trimming pared 5 bases from V and 5 bases from J, leaving 21 bases between. CDR3 in DNA: TGCGCCAGCAGCGGGACGTACTTGGGCGGGAAGGAGACCCAGTACTTC. Its translation: CASSGTYLGGKETQYF.

This rearrangement joins TRBV6-5 to TRBJ2-1; D not certain. V was cut by 0 bases and J by 7 bases, with 7 bases left in between. The CDR3 spans 13 residues. Germline V gene data show CDR1 as MNHEY and CDR2 as SVGAGI. CDR3 loop: CASSYSLRNEQFF. The CDR3, as DNA: TGTGCCAGCAGTTACTCACTACGTAATGAGCAGTTCTTC.

The chain uses TRBV6-5 and TRBJ1-2; TRBD1 matches 9 bases. Germline assignment: CDR1 MNHEY and CDR2 SVGAGI. V shed 6 bases and J 8 bases; nucleotides not matched to a gene: 13. The CDR3 runs 15 residues. In DNA form, the CDR3 reads TGTGCCAGCAGACCCCCGGCCGGGACAGGGTACGGCTACACCTTC. This translates into CASRPPAGTGYGYTF.

This clone has just one count. The genes are TRBV5-1 and TRBJ1-5; D is possibly TRBD1 (5 bases). The ends were cut back, 3 bases at V and 6 bases at J, with 16 bases in the middle. Per germline, CDR1 SGHRS and CDR2 YFSETQ. This CDR3 spans 15 amino acids. The CDR3 reads CASSWGVGQGQPQHF. CDR3 nucleotides: TGCGCCAGCAGCTGGGGGGTTGGTCAGGGTCAGCCCCAGCATTTT.

This clone has just a few counts. In DNA, the CDR3 is TGTGCCAGCGGGATGGGGGGACGAGCTTTCTTT. Residues: CASGMGGRAFF. This rearrangement joins TRBV6-5 to TRBJ1-1, with a possible D match to TRBD1 (5 bases). The CDR3 is made up of 11 amino acids. V was pared by 8 bases and J by 10 bases, with 14 bases between. Germline V gives CDR1 MNHEY, CDR2 SVGAGI.

The rearrangement joins TRBV5-6 to TRBJ2-5, with D perhaps matching TRBD1 (5 bases). With 0 bases removed from V and 0 bases from J, the gap between germline ends came to 6 bases. The germline CDR1 and CDR2 sequences are SGHDT and YYEEEE. The CDR3 is 14 amino acids. The CDR3 DNA sequence: TGTGCCAGCAGCTTGGGACAGAACCAAGAGACCCAGTACTTC. The encoded protein is CASSLGQNQETQYF.

The rearrangement uses TRBV19 and TRBJ2-3, with 10 bases matching TRBD2. This CDR3 has 19 amino acids. The germline CDR1 and CDR2 sequences are LNHDA and SQIVND (reference sequence). J lost 3 bases, V lost 2 bases, and 14 bases had no gene match. The CDR3 nucleotides are TGTGCCAGTAGTATAACAAGCGGGGGGGCGGATCTTTTGACAGATACGCAGTATTTT. Translated, it gives CASSITSGGADLLTDTQYF.

V gene TRBV2 combines with J gene TRBJ2-1; possible D gene TRBD1, 6 bases. V lost 3 bases, J lost 8 bases, and 17 bases lay in between. Germline V gives CDR1 SNHLY, CDR2 FYNNEI. The CDR3 length is 15 residues. The CDR3 is CASSEAGGGYYEQFF. The CDR3, as DNA: TGTGCCAGCAGTGAGGCTGGGGGCGGGTACTATGAGCAGTTCTTC.

The rearrangement links TRBV28 to TRBJ1-1, with D unresolved. The CDR3 covers 13 residues. The germline gives CDR1 MDHEN, CDR2 SYDVKM. Trimming took 2 bases from V and 4 from J, leaving 8 bases between them. The CDR3, as DNA: TGTGCCAGCAGTTTAGAGACATCCACTGAAGCTTTCTTT. Translated: CASSLETSTEAFF.

This clone was seen a few times. J is TRBJ1-2 and V is TRBV28; 7 nucleotides agree with TRBD1. CDR1 and CDR2 from the germline V gene are MDHEN and SYDVKM. The CDR3 loop spans 14 amino acids. The trim removed 6 bases at V and 7 bases at J, leaving 11 bases unmatched. CDR3 residues: CASSWNHRGTGYTF. The CDR3 bases are TGTGCCAGCAGCTGGAATCACAGGGGTACTGGCTACACCTTC.

This chain uses TRBV4-2 with TRBJ1-2, with 8 bases fitting TRBD1. This CDR3 has 15 residues. V gave up 0 bases and J gave up 8 bases; unmatched junction bases: 8. Germline lookup yields CDR1 LGHNA and CDR2 YNFKEQ. The CDR3 sequence: CASSQDLPTGAGYTF. In DNA, the CDR3 is TGTGCCAGCAGCCAAGATTTGCCGACAGGGGCCGGCTACACCTTC.